Each of the 14 T cell receptor beta chains below was sequenced from the same sample in a study of blood T cell repertoires in COVID-19. Method: immunoSEQ multiplex PCR; TCRdb's copy keeps in-frame clones and lacks some. The table shows 220,000 or so clones, with roughly 84% occurring only once. The sample comprised PBMCs or T cells enriched from blood (not recorded which). The receptors derive from a woman in her 40s who had recovered from COVID-19.

J is TRBJ2-3 and V is TRBV30; 8 nucleotides match TRBD2. This CDR3 comprises 16 residues. Germline assignment: CDR1 GTSNPN and CDR2 SVGIG (reference sequence). V shed 0 bases and J 8 bases; nucleotides not matched to a gene: 13. CDR3 in DNA: TGTGCCTGGAGTGTACTTGGAGGACTAGCTGATCTTACGCAGTATTTT. The encoded protein is CAWSVLGGLADLTQYF.

The chain couples TRBV29-1 to TRBJ2-1, with 14 bases matching TRBD2. Germline assignment: CDR1 SQVTM and CDR2 ANQGSEA. Trimming took 7 bases from V and 5 from J; bases not matched to a gene: 1. The CDR3 extends over 13 amino acids. This CDR3 is CSGTSGRHNEQFF. In DNA form, the CDR3 reads TGCAGCGGGACTAGCGGGAGGCACAATGAGCAGTTCTTC.

The J gene is TRBJ1-1, the V gene TRBV18; 7 nucleotides align to TRBD1. J was trimmed by 3 bases and V by 4 bases; bases with no gene match: 8. The CDR3 covers 15 residues. Germline lookup yields CDR1 KGHSH and CDR2 LQKENI. CDR3 amino acids: CASSQRQGRDTEAFF. The CDR3 DNA sequence: TGTGCCAGCTCACAACGACAGGGTCGGGACACTGAAGCTTTCTTT.

This chain uses TRBV12-3 or TRBV12-4 with TRBJ1-2; D not resolved. This CDR3 is built from 13 residues. V was cut by 5 bases and J by 4 bases, with 11 bases left in between. The CDR3 DNA sequence: TGTGCCAGCAGTGGAGACGGAATCTATGGCTACACCTTC. This translates into CASSGDGIYGYTF.

The J gene is TRBJ1-1, the V gene TRBV28, with 10 nucleotides matching TRBD1. In germline, CDR1 is MDHEN, CDR2 SYDVKM. CDR3 length: 16 residues. With V trimmed by 1 base and J by 3 bases, 5 bases remained unmatched. CDR3 coding DNA: TGTGCCAGCAGTTTATTGGGGACAGGGGCGGACACTGAAGCTTTCTTT. Its protein product is CASSLLGTGADTEAFF.

The chain has TRBV5-1 and TRBJ2-1; TRBD2 aligns across 8 bases. With 7 bases clipped from V and 8 bases from J, the junction kept 17 bases outside the gene matches. CDR3 length: 16 residues. Germline CDR1 reads SGHRS; CDR2 reads YFSETQ. CDR3 in DNA: TGCGCCAGCGCCCGCGGACTAGCCCTCTCACGCGATGAGCAGTTCTTC. As protein: CASARGLALSRDEQFF.

This rearrangement joins TRBV7-2 to TRBJ1-6; TRBD1 matches 8 bases. Losses at the gene ends were 5 bases for V and 7 bases for J; bases not matched to a gene: 7. Germline assignment: CDR1 SGHTA and CDR2 FQGNSA. This CDR3 region has 15 residues. The chain's CDR3 is CASSTHRGENSPLHF. In DNA, the CDR3 is TGTGCCAGCAGCACCCACAGGGGGGAAAATTCACCCCTCCACTTT. Supplemented by reference TRBV7-2 and TRBJ1-6, the full variable domain reads GAGVSQSPSNKVTEKGKDVELRCDPISGHTALYWYRQSLGQGLEFLIYFQGNSAPDKSGLPSDRFSAERTGGSVSTLTIQRTQQEDSAVYLCASSTHRGENSPLHFGNGTRLTVT.

The rearrangement uses TRBV27 and TRBJ1-6; D ambiguous. The CDR3 runs 15 residues. V was shortened by 3 bases and J by 8 bases, with 14 bases between the two germline ends. CDR1 and CDR2 from the germline V gene are MNHEY and SMNVEV (reference sequence). The CDR3 sequence is CASSFYGTDDSPLHF. The CDR3 DNA is TGTGCCAGCAGTTTCTATGGTACAGATGATTCACCCCTCCACTTT.

The chain has TRBV7-9 and TRBJ1-1; no clear D gene. V lost 5 bases and J 1 base, leaving 26 bases between the germline ends. The CDR3 loop spans 19 amino acids. Per germline, CDR1 SEHNR and CDR2 FQNEAQ (reference sequence). The CDR3 sequence: CASSPRRAAPKPKNTEAFF. Written as DNA, the CDR3 is TGTGCCAGCAGCCCACGGAGGGCAGCCCCAAAACCAAAGAACACTGAAGCTTTCTTT.

This clone appeared once. The chain employs TRBV18 and TRBJ2-1, with 7 positions matching TRBD2. Germline CDR1 KGHSH, CDR2 LQKENI. The CDR3 runs 15 residues. Trimming cost V 5 bases and J 0 bases; bases outside gene matches: 4. In nucleotides, the CDR3 is TGTGCCAGCTCAGATACTAGCGCCTCCTACAATGAGCAGTTCTTC. This gives the protein CASSDTSASYNEQFF.

This clone was observed a handful of times. The CDR3 sequence is CASSSRAGGQYEQFF. CDR3 sequence (DNA): TGTGCCAGCAGCTCAAGGGCGGGAGGGCAGTATGAGCAGTTCTTC. V usage is TRBV11-2 and J usage is TRBJ2-1; 9 nucleotides align to TRBD2. Germline trimming cut 4 bases from V and 8 bases from J; bases unmatched to any gene: 9. Germline V lookup: CDR1 SGHAT, CDR2 FQNNGV. The CDR3 extends over 15 amino acids.

This chain connects TRBV6-5 to TRBJ2-2, with 8 bases lining up with TRBD1. V lost 2 bases, J lost 5 bases, and 4 bases stayed unmatched. This CDR3 is 15 amino acids long. Germline V gene sequence: CDR1 MNHEY, CDR2 SVGAGI. The CDR3: CASSYRQGATGELFF. Written as DNA, the CDR3 is TGTGCCAGCAGTTACCGGCAGGGGGCTACCGGGGAGCTGTTTTTT.

DNA for the CDR3: TGTGCCAGCAGCTCGAGGGACAGAACCGCTGGGTTGTTCTTC. Translating it yields CASSSRDRTAGLFF. The chain joins TRBV5-6 to TRBJ2-1, with 7 positions matching TRBD1. The CDR3 loop spans 14 amino acids. Germline CDR1 SGHDT, CDR2 YYEEEE. The V segment lost 3 bases and the J segment 15 bases; nucleotides outside the gene matches: 15.

The V gene is TRBV6-5, the J gene TRBJ1-1; D gene uncertain. V was cut by 4 bases and J by 8 bases, with 14 bases left in between. Germline V gene sequence: CDR1 MNHEY, CDR2 SVGAGI. CDR3 length: 13 amino acids. As DNA, the CDR3 is TGTGCCAGCAGTTTTAAGGGAGGATCCGAAGCTTTCTTT. It codes for CASSFKGGSEAFF.